The 15 T cell receptor beta chains presented below share a single source sample, sequenced in a study of beta chain features in type 1 diabetes. As every portion of the isolated RNA was reverse transcribed, the sequencing read expressed TCRB transcripts. This table comes from immunoSEQ multiplex PCR, and its TCRdb copy is limited to in-frame clones, with some not included. The sample lists a few hundred thousand clones; over 9.5% were seen once. The sequenced sample was naive CD4+ T cells from blood. The receptors stem from a man aged 18 to 35 in good health.

This clone was seen a few times. The chain links TRBV18 to TRBJ1-2, with D possibly being TRBD1 (6 bases). Germline CDR1 and CDR2: KGHSH and LQKENI. This CDR3 is built from 14 residues. Trimming stripped 3 bases from V and 4 bases from J, with 12 bases between. CDR3 sequence reads: CASSPPGTFYGYTF. The CDR3 region has the DNA TGTGCCAGCTCACCCCCCGGGACATTCTATGGCTACACCTTC.

This clone was detected only a few times. This chain links TRBV7-3 with TRBJ2-7, with unresolved D. Germline CDR1 reads SGHTA; CDR2 reads FQGTGA. This CDR3 has 14 amino acids. V gave up 5 bases and J gave up 3 bases, with 14 bases separating them. CDR3 in amino acids: CASSPPRVRYEQYF. CDR3 coding DNA: TGTGCCAGCAGCCCGCCCCGGGTGCGCTACGAGCAGTACTTC.

There are a few counts of this clone. The chain combines TRBV28 with TRBJ1-2; D might be TRBD1 (5 bases). Trimming stripped 3 bases from V and 4 bases from J, with 12 bases between. The CDR3 runs 14 residues. Germline CDR1 is MDHEN and CDR2 is SYDVKM. CDR3 in amino acids: CASSLSRVGYGYTF. The CDR3 DNA is TGTGCCAGCAGTTTGTCCAGGGTGGGCTATGGCTACACCTTC.

Regarding this clone: Mismatch with germline at one junction end may stem from a read error. The V gene is TRBV20-1, the J gene TRBJ2-7; 11 nucleotides match TRBD2. Germline CDR1 reads DFQATT; CDR2 reads SNEGSKA (reference sequence). The CDR3 extends over 10 amino acids. The CDR3 region is CSPLTSGMHF. In DNA form, the CDR3 reads TGCAGTCCCCTGACTAGCGGGATGCACTTC.

This chain uses TRBV11-2 with TRBJ1-2; D not resolved. This CDR3 has 12 amino acids. V lost 4 bases and J lost 6, with 9 bases in between. Germline-derived CDR1 and CDR2 are SGHAT and FQNNGV. The CDR3 loop is CASSSGLHGYTF. For the CDR3, the DNA is TGTGCCAGCAGCTCCGGGTTACATGGCTACACCTTC.

This clone was counted only a few times. V usage is TRBV7-2 and J usage is TRBJ2-7; D may be TRBD2 (6 bases). Germline V gene sequence: CDR1 SGHTA, CDR2 FQGNSA. Trimming stripped 4 bases from V and 3 bases from J, with 16 bases between. This CDR3 has 15 amino acids. The CDR3 loop reads CASSSHHGGVYEQYF. CDR3 coding DNA: TGTGCCAGCAGCTCCCATCACGGAGGGGTCTACGAGCAGTACTTC.

The V and J genes are TRBV11-2 and TRBJ1-1, with no clear D. Per the germline V gene, CDR1 is SGHAT and CDR2 is FQNNGV. The CDR3 consists of 13 residues. The V end was cut by 4 bases, the J end by 2 bases, with 8 bases between. The CDR3 nucleotides are TGTGCCAGCAGCTCCGAGAAAAACACTGAAGCTTTCTTT. As protein: CASSSEKNTEAFF.

This clone has a handful of counts. The chain is built from TRBV4-2 and TRBJ2-6, with D perhaps TRBD1 (5 bases). CDR3 size: 19 residues. Germline V lookup: CDR1 LGHNA, CDR2 YNFKEQ. Deletions cut 3 bases from V and 0 bases from J, with 18 bases between. The CDR3 sequence is CASSQGEGQAISGANVLTF. CDR3 bases: TGTGCCAGCAGCCAGGGCGAAGGACAAGCGATCTCTGGGGCCAACGTCCTGACTTTC.

This clone was seen only a few times. The chain is built from TRBV9 and TRBJ2-1; 8 bases agree with TRBD2. Germline loops: CDR1 SGDLS, CDR2 YYNGEE. The ends lost 6 bases at V and 9 bases at J; junction bases unmatched: 11. The CDR3 has 14 amino acids. Here the CDR3 DNA reads TGTGCCAGCACCAGCGGGAGTAGTATCGGTGAGCAGTTCTTC. This sequence encodes CASTSGSSIGEQFF.

This chain uses TRBV29-1 with TRBJ2-1, with D maybe TRBD2 (6 bases). The CDR3 sequence is 15 residues long. V was trimmed by 3 bases and J by 5 bases, leaving 17 bases between them. Germline lookup yields CDR1 SQVTM and CDR2 ANQGSEA. For the CDR3, the DNA is TGCAGCGTTGAGGTCCCAGCGGGCGGGGACAATGAGCAGTTCTTC. Protein sequence: CSVEVPAGGDNEQFF.

This clone was detected only a few times. The chain carries TRBV7-2 and TRBJ1-2; no clear D. The germline gives CDR1 SGHTA, CDR2 FQGNSA. V lost 6 bases and J lost 7, with 15 bases in between. The CDR3 is 13 residues long. This chain's CDR3 is CASRFDTAGGYTF. The CDR3 DNA is TGTGCCAGCAGGTTTGACACGGCTGGTGGCTACACCTTC. Full variable domain (outside the CDR3, taken from reference TRBV7-2 and TRBJ1-2): GAGVSQSPSNKVTEKGKDVELRCDPISGHTALYWYRQSLGQGLEFLIYFQGNSAPDKSGLPSDRFSAERTGGSVSTLTIQRTQQEDSAVYLCASRFDTAGGYTFGSGTRLTVV.

This clone has more than one count but fewer than ten. The chain recombines TRBV5-1 with TRBJ2-7; 13 nucleotides line up with TRBD2. With 5 bases clipped from V and 2 bases from J, the junction kept 4 bases outside the gene matches. Germline values: CDR1 SGHRS, CDR2 YFSETQ. The CDR3 sequence is 15 residues long. This chain's CDR3 is CASSGLAGAPYEQYF. The CDR3 bases are TGCGCCAGCAGTGGACTAGCGGGGGCCCCCTACGAGCAGTACTTC.

This clone occurred a few times. The gene calls are TRBV6-5 and TRBJ2-3; 12 nucleotides align to TRBD2. Germline V CDR1 and CDR2: MNHEY, SVGAGI. The CDR3 length is 16 residues. V was clipped by 2 bases and J by 5 bases; unmatched bases: 5. The CDR3 is CASSYQTSGSGDTQYF. The DNA of the CDR3 is TGTGCCAGCAGTTACCAGACTAGCGGGAGCGGAGATACGCAGTATTTT.

The V gene is TRBV28, the J gene TRBJ2-7, with TRBD2 identical over 16 bases. The CDR3 spans 17 residues. Looked up from germline, CDR1 is MDHEN and CDR2 is SYDVKM. V was clipped by 7 bases and J by 6 bases; unmatched bases: 12. The CDR3 DNA reads TGTGCCAGCATCGGGACTAGCGGGAGGGCCTCCAAGGGCGAGCAGTACTTC. Translating gives CASIGTSGRASKGEQYF.

This clone showed up just a few times. V usage is TRBV30 and J usage is TRBJ2-7, with 11 bases that match TRBD1. J was trimmed by 6 bases and V by 5 bases; bases with no gene match: 6. This CDR3 is built from 13 residues. The germline V gene has CDR1 GTSNPN and CDR2 SVGIG (reference sequence). The CDR3 sequence: CAWDPGQGGEQYF. The CDR3 DNA sequence: TGTGCCTGGGATCCGGGACAGGGGGGCGAGCAGTACTTC.